This record covers a single TCR beta chain. Frequency shows this clonotype is large (0.1 to 1%); no count was noted. Its antigen is still unknown. Libraries were built with 10x single-cell sequencing. 10X Genomics single-cell V(D)J and 5' gene-expression libraries were used to profile CSF cells. An Illumina NextSeq550 was used to sequence CSF single-cell TCR libraries. The study's own analysis went as follows. V(D)J reads were aligned to the vdj-GRCh38 alts ensemble 2.0.0 reference and processed with the Cell Ranger vdj pipeline. Cell barcodes sharing the same set of productive CDR3 nucleotide sequences were defined as clonotypes. Clonotype information was added to Seurat v3.0 gene-expression metadata to link clonality with transcriptional profiles. Any CSF cell with more than 1,800 genes, more than 7,500 UMIs or more than 10% mitochondrial reads was excluded. CDR3-beta sequences were compared against VDJdb to identify TCRs with known antigen specificity. Network analysis of clone sharing used the R package qgraph and included only TCRs with complete alpha and beta chains. Reprocessed by TCRdb, the reads give a single entry per CDR3 protein sequence, without DNA. TCRdb's processing, not the authors', yielded these V and J calls. The sample has 400 to 600 distinct CDR3 sequences on record. The top ten clonotypes cover under 55% of the sample.

The germline V gene (reference sequence) yields SEHNR for CDR1 and FQNEAQ for CDR2. The CDR3 runs 15 amino acids, cysteine and phenylalanine included. Nucleotide data are not available. This entry is derived from a study of CD8 T cells in cerebrospinal fluid in Alzheimer's disease (dated by TCRdb to about 2020). About the investigation overall: To assess CSF T cell clonal expansion, the study used two single-cell approaches: plate-based nested PCR sequencing and droplet-based sequencing. The study examined whether cerebrospinal fluid from healthy elderly individuals and from patients with neurodegenerative disease contained clonally expanded T cells. The droplet-based CSF analysis comparing patients with controls included about 9 healthy controls (nearly 11,000 cells) and about 9 patients with MCI or Alzheimer's disease (around 9,700 cells). A total of about 23 samples were covered by the CSF gene-expression analysis, in which Parkinson's disease patients were included. The investigation overall reported the following: Only samples with detectable clones (approximately 11 healthy, 5 MCI, 5 AD, 6 PD) were included in the overall clonality comparison. The EBV-specific clones were neither the most highly expanded clones nor enriched among patients. The authors cautioned that detecting EBV-specific TCRs in CSF does not establish a causal link between EBV and Alzheimer's disease. When the data were pooled, most of the 6 Alzheimer's patients but only 1 of 10 healthy subjects had a highly expanded clone, defined as one making up at least 3% of TCRs. In patients with MCI or Alzheimer's disease, the biggest CSF clone accounted for a larger percentage of TCRs than in controls.

Parkinson's disease patients were included as a neurodegenerative disease comparison group, since antigen-specific T cells had previously been reported in Parkinson's disease blood. None of the participants had acute infectious disease, and every participant was in good physical condition. Biomarkers including neurofilament, amyloid-beta and tau were used to confirm neurodegeneration in the patients. For droplet-based sequencing, live CSF cells were sorted using a live/dead marker. CSF was obtained by lumbar puncture, and immune cells were pelleted by centrifugation at 300g. CSF samples were inspected for red blood cells, and any blood-contaminated sample was excluded. CSF cells were cryopreserved in freezing medium, frozen overnight at -80 °C, and then stored in liquid nitrogen. CSF samples were stored for less than seven months before analysis.

This sequence was found in a human donor with Parkinson's disease. The chain is assembled from TRBV7-9 and TRBJ2-1; there is no DNA to check the TCRdb D call of TRBD2. The sequencing input was cerebrospinal fluid. The CDR3 in this case is CASSSLDGLGNEQFF.